These T cell receptor beta chains were read from a single sample in a study of blood T cells in healthy people across ages. TCRdb passed the 5' RACE reads through MiXCR, listing each CDR3 protein once. The table has some 850,000 distinct CDR3 sequences, roughly 26% seen once. These data are also associated with another study on T cells of mothers and their children.

Sequencing was carried out using blood. These receptor sequences come from a boy younger than 18 in good health. Each CDR3 is given with its conserved first and last residue. Each record gives: CDR3 protein, J gene, V gene, CDR3 length.

CDR3aa: CASSQGGQGHGYTF
j_gene: TRBJ1-2
v_gene: TRBV3-1
len: 14

CDR3aa: CASSTTGMGQPQHF
j_gene: TRBJ1-5
v_gene: TRBV25-1
len: 14

CDR3aa: CASRLAGAQETQYF
j_gene: TRBJ2-5
v_gene: TRBV12-3/TRBV12-4
len: 14

CDR3aa: CASSAGISTDTQYF
j_gene: TRBJ2-3
v_gene: TRBV6-6
len: 14

CDR3aa: CGIRTNSGGAGTGELFF
j_gene: TRBJ2-2
v_gene: TRBV10-3
len: 17

CDR3aa: CASQGARSNEKLFF
j_gene: TRBJ1-4
v_gene: TRBV7-9
len: 14

CDR3aa: CASSRTGADYGYTF
j_gene: TRBJ1-2
v_gene: TRBV6-1
len: 14

CDR3aa: CASSSGPRSYEQYF
j_gene: -
v_gene: TRBV13
len: 14

CDR3aa: CASSSLPRDTRRGYTF
j_gene: TRBJ1-2
v_gene: TRBV5-1
len: 16

CDR3aa: CASSRPNYGYTF
j_gene: TRBJ1-2
v_gene: TRBV12-3/TRBV12-4
len: 12